This T cell receptor beta chain is from a study of T cells in Graves' hyperthyroidism and ophthalmopathy. Whole-study findings and limits: Ophthalmopathy and stable hyperthyroidism were separated by a 13 V-J model. Also found in blood were most expanded thyroid clonotypes above 0.001.

About this clonotype itself: Its antigen is as yet unknown.

What was amplified from RNA transcripts were TCR beta CDR3 regions. First-round RT-PCR of the TCR CDR3 relied on the HTBI primer set. Via MiXCR, TCRdb re-called the multiplex PCR reads, giving one row per CDR3 protein. The sample has a few hundred thousand distinct CDR3 sequences; 46% are singletons. The length of the CDR3 is 15 residues. CDR1 and CDR2 (germline): SSHAT, FNYEAQ (reference sequence). The V and J ends lost 4 bases and 4 bases respectively, with 13 bases between them. Recently diagnosed hyperthyroidism of less than 2 months' duration affected patients aged 18 to 65. Orbital computed tomography, thyroid ultrasound, serum thyroxine and TRAb, and clinical symptoms together informed the diagnoses.

This clonotype was obtained from a woman under 30 with Graves' hyperthyroidism. J is TRBJ2-2 and V is TRBV7-7; the D call may be TRBD1 or TRBD2 (6 bases each). The material sequenced was peripheral blood or thyroid tissue (not recorded which). This chain's CDR3 is CASSSRQEGTGELFF. DNA of the CDR3: TGTGCCAGCAGCTCCCGACAGGAGGGCACCGGGGAGCTGTTTTTT.